This T cell receptor (beta chain) was recovered during a study of hypomethylating agent response in myelodysplastic syndrome. Germline lookup yields CDR1 SGHAT and CDR2 FQNNGV. Trimming removed 1 base from V and 5 bases from J, with 15 bases in between. CDR3 length equals 15 residues. The assay was immunoSEQ multiplex PCR, and TCRdb's table has in-frame clones only and misses some. The sample shows approximately 2,800 clones, more than 85% of them seen only once. This clone has just one count. The receptor was derived from a human donor with myelodysplastic syndrome. This specimen was bone marrow, taken before or after starting hypomethylating agent treatment for myelodysplastic syndrome (not recorded which). V is TRBV11-2 and J is TRBJ2-7; D not certain. The CDR3 here is CASSLGGGPTDEQYF. The CDR3 nucleotides read TGTGCCAGCAGCTTAGGGGGTGGCCCCACGGACGAGCAGTACTTC.